This T cell receptor beta chain was found in a study of T cell responses to AZD1222 COVID-19 vaccine (dated by TCRdb to the early 2020s). As for the study more broadly: AZD1222 recipients with second doses at about 4 weeks or about 12 weeks were pooled, because spike-specific TCR depth and breadth did not differ between schedules. Enrollment into the trials was organized by age into subgroups of 18-55, 56-69 and 70-plus years, and those subgroups contained roughly 150, 30 and 60 TCR-sequenced participants, respectively. A total of 233 trial participants underwent TCR sequencing, of whom around 200 received two doses of AZD1222 and about 25 received two doses of the MenACWY control vaccine. Broader findings and caveats from the paper: Conclusions about previously exposed vaccinees are limited, since just five to seven AZD1222 recipients were seropositive for SARS-CoV-2 at baseline. Participants were mostly white British, with more females than males. The authors suggested clonal diversity may have been underestimated. After two AZD1222 doses, spike-specific TCR breadth and depth were significantly higher than at day 0 and than in MenACWY recipients. Because no day 14 peak-response samples were available, the repertoires could be characterized only after the peak T cell response. Nearly half of unique spike-specific TCRs reportedly recognized epitopes outside regions mutated in the B.1.351 and B.1.1.7 variants. The vaccine-associated CD4 TCRs covered the entire spike protein, and the dominant responses fell in regions 160-218 and 743-854. The 56-69-year group was small, and its depth increase did not reach significance, likely because of low power.

The time point label corresponds to: baseline before first vaccination. Vaccinee samples were obtained from the UK trials COV001 and COV002, which included a single-blind randomized controlled phase 2/3 trial of AZD1222 (ChAdOx1 nCoV-19) in healthy adults. For TCRbeta chain sequencing, PBMC samples were collected from trial participants at day 0 and at day 28 after the second dose. For CDR1 and CDR2, the germline V gene lists SNHLY and FYNNEI. From the cysteine up to the phenylalanine, the CDR3 has a length of 13 residues. CDR3 DNA only is kept here, 39 bases in frame from base 1. Trimming removed 6 bases from V and 5 bases from J, leaving 13 bases between the germline ends. In this sample, this clone turned up once. No cognate antigen has been identified for it. Qualities for individual bases were not recorded, and no much larger clone is one base off. The CDR3 regions of human TCRbeta chains were subjected to immunosequencing. The paper's processing steps were these. TCRs in the repertoires were matched against a reference library of SARS-CoV-2-specific TCRs that had been generated with the MIRA antigen-specificity platform. Breadth meant the fraction of unique TCRs that were SARS-CoV-2-associated, whereas depth meant the fraction of total T cells that were SARS-CoV-2-associated. Using the MIRA data, each spike-specific TCR was assigned both to the spike region to which the TCR was reactive and to a CD4 or CD8 class. Log10-transformed breadth and depth values were compared by one-way ANOVA with Sidak's multiple comparisons tests. TCRdb took over this immuneACCESS table, retaining in-frame rearrangements with V and J assigned. Such tables are incomplete; in checked studies, under half of the missing clones stem from an unresolved V gene, and the remainder is unexplained. Clone size and the V and J calls come from that table; the DNA yielded D and trimming. This sample gives some 130,000 clones in total; around 90% of them show up just once. More than 2.5% of the sample is in the top ten clones.

Sequences were derived from peripheral blood, sampled on day 0 of AZD1222 vaccination. The TCR comes from an adult in good health. The rearrangement combines TRBV2 with TRBJ1-2, with the D segment identity uncertain. The DNA reads as follows: TGTGCCAGCAGCCCCGAGACTGAATATGGCTACACCTTC. It translates as CASSPETEYGYTF.